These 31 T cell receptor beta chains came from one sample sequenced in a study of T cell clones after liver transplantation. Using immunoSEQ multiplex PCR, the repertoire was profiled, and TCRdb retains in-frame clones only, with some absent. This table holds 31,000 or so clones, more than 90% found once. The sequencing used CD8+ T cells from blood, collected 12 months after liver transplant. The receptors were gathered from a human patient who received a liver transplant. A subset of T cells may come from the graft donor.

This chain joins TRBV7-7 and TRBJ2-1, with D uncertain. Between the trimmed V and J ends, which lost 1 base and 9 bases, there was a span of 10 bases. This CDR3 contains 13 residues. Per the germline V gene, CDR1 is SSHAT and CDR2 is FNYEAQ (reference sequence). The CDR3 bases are TGTGCCAGCAGCTTAGAGATCAGTAGTGAGCAGTTCTTC. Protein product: CASSLEISSEQFF.

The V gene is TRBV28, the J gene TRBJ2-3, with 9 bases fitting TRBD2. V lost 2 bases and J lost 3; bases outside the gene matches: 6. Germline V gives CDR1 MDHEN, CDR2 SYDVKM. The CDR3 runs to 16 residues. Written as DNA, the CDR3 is TGTGCCAGCAGTTTAGGGGCGGGAGGGCCGACAGATACGCAGTATTTT. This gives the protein CASSLGAGGPTDTQYF.

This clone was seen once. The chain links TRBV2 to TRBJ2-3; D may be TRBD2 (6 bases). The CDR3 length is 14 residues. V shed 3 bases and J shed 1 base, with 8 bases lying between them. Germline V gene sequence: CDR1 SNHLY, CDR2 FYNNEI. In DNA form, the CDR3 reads TGTGCCAGCAGTGACTCTAGCGGCACAGATACGCAGTATTTT. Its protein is CASSDSSGTDTQYF.

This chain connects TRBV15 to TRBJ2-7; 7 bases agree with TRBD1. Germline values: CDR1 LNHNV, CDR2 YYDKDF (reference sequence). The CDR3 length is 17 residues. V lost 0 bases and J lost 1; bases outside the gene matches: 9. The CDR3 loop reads CATSRDLGAGGSYEQYF. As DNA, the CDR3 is TGTGCCACCAGCAGAGATCTTGGTGCAGGGGGTTCCTACGAGCAGTACTTC.

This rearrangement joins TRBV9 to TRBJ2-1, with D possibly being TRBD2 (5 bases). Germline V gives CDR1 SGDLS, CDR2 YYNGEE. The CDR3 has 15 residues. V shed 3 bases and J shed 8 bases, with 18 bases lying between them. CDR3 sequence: CASSDRLQARDEQFF. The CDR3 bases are TGTGCCAGCAGCGACCGACTCCAAGCGCGGGATGAGCAGTTCTTC.

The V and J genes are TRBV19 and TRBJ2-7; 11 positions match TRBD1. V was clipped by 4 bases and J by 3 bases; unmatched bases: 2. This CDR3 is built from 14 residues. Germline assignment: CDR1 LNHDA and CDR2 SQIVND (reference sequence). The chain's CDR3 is CASSTGTGGYEQYF. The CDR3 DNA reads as TGTGCCAGTAGTACCGGGACAGGGGGCTACGAGCAGTACTTC.

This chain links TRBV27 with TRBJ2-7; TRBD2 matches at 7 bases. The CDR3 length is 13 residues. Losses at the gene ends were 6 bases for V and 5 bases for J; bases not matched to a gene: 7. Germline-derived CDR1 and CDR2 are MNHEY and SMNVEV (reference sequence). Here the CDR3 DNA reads TGTGCCAGCAGGCCCGGGAGGCGGAACGAGCAGTACTTC. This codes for CASRPGRRNEQYF.

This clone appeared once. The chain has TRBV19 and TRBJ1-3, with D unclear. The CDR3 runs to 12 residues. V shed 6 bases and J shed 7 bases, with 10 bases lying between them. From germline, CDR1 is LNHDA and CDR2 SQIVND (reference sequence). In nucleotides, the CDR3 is TGTGCCAGTAGCCGACCCGGGAACACCATATATTTT. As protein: CASSRPGNTIYF. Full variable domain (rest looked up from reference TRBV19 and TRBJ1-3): DGGITQSPKYLFRKEGQNVTLSCEQNLNHDAMYWYRQDPGQGLRLIYYSQIVNDFQKGDIAEGYSVSREKKESFPLTVTSAQKNPTAFYLCASSRPGNTIYFGEGSWLTVV.

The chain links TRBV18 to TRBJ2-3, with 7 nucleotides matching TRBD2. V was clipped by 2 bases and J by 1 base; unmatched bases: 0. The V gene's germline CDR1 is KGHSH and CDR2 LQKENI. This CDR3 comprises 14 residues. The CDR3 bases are TGTGCCAGCTCACCAGCGGGGGGCACAGATACGCAGTATTTT. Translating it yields CASSPAGGTDTQYF.

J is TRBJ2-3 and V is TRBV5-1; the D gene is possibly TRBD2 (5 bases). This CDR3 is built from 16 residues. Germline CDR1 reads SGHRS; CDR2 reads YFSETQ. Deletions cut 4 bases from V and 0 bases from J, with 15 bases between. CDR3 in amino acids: CASSARTPTSTDTQYF. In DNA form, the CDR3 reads TGCGCCAGCAGCGCCCGGACTCCCACTAGCACAGATACGCAGTATTTT.

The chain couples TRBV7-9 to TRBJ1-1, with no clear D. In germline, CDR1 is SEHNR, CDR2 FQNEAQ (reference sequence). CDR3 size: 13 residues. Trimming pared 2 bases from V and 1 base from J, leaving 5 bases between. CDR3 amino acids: CASSLSENTEAFF. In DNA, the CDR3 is TGTGCCAGCAGCTTATCTGAGAACACTGAAGCTTTCTTT. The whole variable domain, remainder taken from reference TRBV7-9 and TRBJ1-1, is DTGVSQNPRHKITKRGQNVTFRCDPISEHNRLYWYRQTLGQGPEFLTYFQNEAQLEKSRLLSDRFSAERPKGSFSTLEIQRTEQGDSAMYLCASSLSENTEAFFGQGTRLTVV.

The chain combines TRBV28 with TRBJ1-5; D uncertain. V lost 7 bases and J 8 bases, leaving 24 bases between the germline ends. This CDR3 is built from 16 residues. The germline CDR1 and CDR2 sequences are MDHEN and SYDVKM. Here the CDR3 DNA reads TGTGCCAGCATCGCCACCCCGGAGATATATCTTAAGCCCCAGCATTTT. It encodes CASIATPEIYLKPQHF.

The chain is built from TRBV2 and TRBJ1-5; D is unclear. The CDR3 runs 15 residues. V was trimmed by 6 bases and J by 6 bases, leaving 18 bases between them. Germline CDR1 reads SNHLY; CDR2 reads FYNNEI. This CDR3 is CASSITTERTQPQHF. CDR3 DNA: TGTGCCAGCAGCATTACGACCGAACGTACTCAGCCCCAGCATTTT.

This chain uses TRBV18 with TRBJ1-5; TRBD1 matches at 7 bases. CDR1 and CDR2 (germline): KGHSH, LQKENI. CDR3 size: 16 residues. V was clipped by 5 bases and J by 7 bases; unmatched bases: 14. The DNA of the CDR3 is TGTGCCAGCTCAGCAAAACGAGAGGGGGCGGGCCAGCCCCAGCATTTT. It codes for CASSAKREGAGQPQHF.

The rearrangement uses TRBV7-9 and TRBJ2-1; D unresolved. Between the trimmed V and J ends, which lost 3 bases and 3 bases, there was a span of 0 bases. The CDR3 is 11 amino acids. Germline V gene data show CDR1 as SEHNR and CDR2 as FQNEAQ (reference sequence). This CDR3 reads CASSFYNEQFF. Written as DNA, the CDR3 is TGTGCCAGCAGCTTCTACAATGAGCAGTTCTTC.

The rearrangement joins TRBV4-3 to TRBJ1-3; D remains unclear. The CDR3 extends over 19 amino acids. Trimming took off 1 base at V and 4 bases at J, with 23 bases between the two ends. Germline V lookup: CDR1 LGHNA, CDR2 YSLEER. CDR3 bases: TGCGCCAGCAGCCAAGCTGGACCGCTGGGCGTTCTCTCCGGAAACACCATATATTTT. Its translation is CASSQAGPLGVLSGNTIYF.

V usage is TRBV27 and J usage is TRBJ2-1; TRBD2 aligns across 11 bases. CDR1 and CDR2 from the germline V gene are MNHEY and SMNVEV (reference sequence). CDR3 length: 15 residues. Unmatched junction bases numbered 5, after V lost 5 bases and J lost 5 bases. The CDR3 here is CASSPLAGGNNEQFF. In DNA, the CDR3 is TGTGCCAGCAGTCCTTTAGCGGGAGGGAACAATGAGCAGTTCTTC.

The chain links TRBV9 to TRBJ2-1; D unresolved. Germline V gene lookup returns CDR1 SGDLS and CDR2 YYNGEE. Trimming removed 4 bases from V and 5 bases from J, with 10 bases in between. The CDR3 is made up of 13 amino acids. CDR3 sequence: CASSPPGHNEQFF. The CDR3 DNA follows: TGTGCCAGCAGCCCCCCGGGCCACAATGAGCAGTTCTTC.

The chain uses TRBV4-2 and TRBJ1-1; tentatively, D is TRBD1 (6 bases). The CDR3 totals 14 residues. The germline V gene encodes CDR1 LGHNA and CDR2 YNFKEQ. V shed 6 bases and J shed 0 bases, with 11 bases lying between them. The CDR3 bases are TGTGCCAGCAGATCTACAGGGATGAACACTGAAGCTTTCTTT. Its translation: CASRSTGMNTEAFF.

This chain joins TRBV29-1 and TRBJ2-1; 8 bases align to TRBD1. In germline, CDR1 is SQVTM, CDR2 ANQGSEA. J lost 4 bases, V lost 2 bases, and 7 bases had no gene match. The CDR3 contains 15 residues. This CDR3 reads CSVETGQGGYNEQFF. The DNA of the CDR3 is TGCAGCGTTGAAACCGGACAGGGTGGATACAATGAGCAGTTCTTC.

CDR3 sequence (DNA): TGTGCCAGCAGTTTGGGACAGAACACCGGGGAGCTGTTTTTT. This encodes CASSLGQNTGELFF. The rearrangement uses TRBV27 and TRBJ2-2, with a tentative D call TRBD1 (6 bases). The CDR3 has 14 amino acids. Germline V gives CDR1 MNHEY, CDR2 SMNVEV (reference sequence). Trimming took off 3 bases at V and 1 base at J, with 6 bases between the two ends.

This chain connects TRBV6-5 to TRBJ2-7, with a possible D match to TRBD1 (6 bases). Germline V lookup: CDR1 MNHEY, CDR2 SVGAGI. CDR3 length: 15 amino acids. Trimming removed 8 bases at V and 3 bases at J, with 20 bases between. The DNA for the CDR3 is TGTGCCAGCGGCGTTTCGACAGGCAGGGACTACGAGCAGTACTTC. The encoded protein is CASGVSTGRDYEQYF.

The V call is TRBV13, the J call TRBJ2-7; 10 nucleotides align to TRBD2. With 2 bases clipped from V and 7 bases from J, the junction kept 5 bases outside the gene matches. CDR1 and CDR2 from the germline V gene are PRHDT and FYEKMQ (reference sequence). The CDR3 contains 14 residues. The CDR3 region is CASSLRLAGDEQYF. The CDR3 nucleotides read TGTGCCAGCAGCTTACGACTAGCGGGTGATGAGCAGTACTTC. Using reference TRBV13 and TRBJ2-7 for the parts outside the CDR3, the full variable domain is AAGVIQSPRHLIKEKRETATLKCYPIPRHDTVYWYQQGPGQDPQFLISFYEKMQSDKGSIPDRFSAQQFSDYHSELNMSSLELGDSALYFCASSLRLAGDEQYFGPGTRLTVT.

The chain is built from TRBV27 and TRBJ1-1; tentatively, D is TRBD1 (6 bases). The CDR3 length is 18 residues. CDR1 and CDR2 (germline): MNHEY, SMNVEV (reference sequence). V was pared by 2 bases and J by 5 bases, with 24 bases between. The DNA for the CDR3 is TGTGCCAGCAGTTTAATGGGGGGGGCGAGGGAGGCGCAGACTGAAGCTTTCTTT. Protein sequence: CASSLMGGAREAQTEAFF.

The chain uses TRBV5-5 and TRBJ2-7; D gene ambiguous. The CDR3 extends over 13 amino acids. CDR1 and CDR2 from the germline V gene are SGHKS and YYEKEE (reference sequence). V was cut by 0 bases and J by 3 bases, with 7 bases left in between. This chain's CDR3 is CASSLGTNYEQYF. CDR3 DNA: TGTGCCAGCAGCTTGGGGACCAACTACGAGCAGTACTTC.

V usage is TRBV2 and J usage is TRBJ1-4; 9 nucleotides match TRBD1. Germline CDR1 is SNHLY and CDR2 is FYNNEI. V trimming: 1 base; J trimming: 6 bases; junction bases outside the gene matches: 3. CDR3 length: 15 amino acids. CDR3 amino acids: CASSEEGTGYEKLFF. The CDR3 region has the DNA TGTGCCAGCAGTGAAGAGGGGACAGGGTATGAAAAACTGTTTTTT.

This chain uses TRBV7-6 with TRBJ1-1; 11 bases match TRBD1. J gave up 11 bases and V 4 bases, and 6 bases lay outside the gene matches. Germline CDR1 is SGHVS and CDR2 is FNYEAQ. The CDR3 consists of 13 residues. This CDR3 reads CASSSGQGAGAFF. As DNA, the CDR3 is TGTGCCAGCAGCTCAGGACAGGGGGCCGGTGCTTTCTTT.

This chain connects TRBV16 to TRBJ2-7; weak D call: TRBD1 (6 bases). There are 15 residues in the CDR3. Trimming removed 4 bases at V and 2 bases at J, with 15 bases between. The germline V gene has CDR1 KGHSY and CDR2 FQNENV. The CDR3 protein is CASSPRTEGTYEQYF. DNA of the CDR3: TGTGCCAGCAGCCCGAGGACAGAAGGCACCTACGAGCAGTACTTC.

DNA of the CDR3: TGTGCCAGCAGTTATAGAGTCGTCGACTACACCGGGGAGCTGTTTTTT. This gives the protein CASSYRVVDYTGELFF. The J gene is TRBJ2-2, the V gene TRBV28; D is uncertain. The ends were cut back, 4 bases at V and 3 bases at J, with 15 bases in the middle. CDR1 is MDHEN, CDR2 SYDVKM, per germline. The CDR3 is made up of 16 amino acids.

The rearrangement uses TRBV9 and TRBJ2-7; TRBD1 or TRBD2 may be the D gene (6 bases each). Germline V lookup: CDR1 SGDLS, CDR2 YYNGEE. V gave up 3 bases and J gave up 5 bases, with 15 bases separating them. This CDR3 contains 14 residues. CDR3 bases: TGTGCCAGCAGCGCAACCTTGGGGGGCGACGAGCAGTACTTC. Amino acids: CASSATLGGDEQYF.

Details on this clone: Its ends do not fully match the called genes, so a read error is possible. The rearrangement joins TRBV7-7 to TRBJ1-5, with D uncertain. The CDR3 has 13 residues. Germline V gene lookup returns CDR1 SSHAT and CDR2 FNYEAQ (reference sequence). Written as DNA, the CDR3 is TGTGCTAGCAGCTCCGGTCCCCATCAGCCCCAGCATTTT. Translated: CASSSGPHQPQHF. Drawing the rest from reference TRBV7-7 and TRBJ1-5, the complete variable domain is GAGVSQSPRYKVTKRGQDVTLRCDPISSHATLYWYQQALGQGPEFLTYFNYEAQPDKSGLPSDRFSAERPEGSISTLTIQRTEQRDSAMYRCASSSGPHQPQHFGDGTRLSIL.